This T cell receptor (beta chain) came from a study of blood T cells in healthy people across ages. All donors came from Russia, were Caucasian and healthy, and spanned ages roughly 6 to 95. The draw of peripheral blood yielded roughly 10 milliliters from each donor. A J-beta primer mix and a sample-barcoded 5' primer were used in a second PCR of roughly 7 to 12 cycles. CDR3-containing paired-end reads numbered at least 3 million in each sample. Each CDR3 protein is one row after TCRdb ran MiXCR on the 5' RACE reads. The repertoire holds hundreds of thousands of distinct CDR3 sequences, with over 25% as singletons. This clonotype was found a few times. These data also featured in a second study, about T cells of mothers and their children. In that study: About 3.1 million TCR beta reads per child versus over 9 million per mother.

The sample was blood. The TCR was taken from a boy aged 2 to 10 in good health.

Here the CDR3 reads CASSPRTGGKTQYF. Written as DNA, the CDR3 is TGTGCCAGCTCACCACGCACAGGGGGAAAGACCCAGTACTTC. V and J are TRBV18 and TRBJ2-5, with 8 bases that match TRBD1. CDR3 size: 14 residues. V was clipped by 1 base and J by 6 bases; unmatched bases: 4. Germline-derived CDR1 and CDR2 are KGHSH and LQKENI. Full variable domain (rest looked up from reference TRBV18 and TRBJ2-5): NAGVMQNPRHLVRRRGQEARLRCSPMKGHSHVYWYRQLPEEGLKFMVYLQKENIIDESGMPKERFSAEFPKEGPSILRIQQVVRGDSAAYFCASSPRTGGKTQYFGPGTRLLVL.